Given below is one T cell receptor beta chain in context. The antigen this receptor binds is unknown. Within one base of it there is no much larger clone, and no base qualities were kept. The sample is drawn from a study of T cell responses to AZD1222 COVID-19 vaccine (dated by TCRdb to the early 2020s). About the full investigation: A total of 233 trial participants underwent TCR sequencing, of whom about 210 had received two doses of AZD1222 and about 26 had received two doses of the MenACWY control vaccine. Trial participants were enrolled by age into 18-55, 56-69 and 70-plus year subgroups, with approximately 160, 26 and 62 TCR-sequenced participants respectively. General findings and caveats noted by the study authors: No day 14 peak-response samples were available, so repertoires were characterized only after the peak T cell response. CD4 TCRs associated with the vaccine covered the entire spike protein, and the dominant responses were in regions 160-218 and 743-854. The 56-69-year group was small, and its depth increase did not reach significance, likely because of low power. Conclusions about previously exposed vaccinees were limited because only a handful of AZD1222 recipients were SARS-CoV-2 seropositive at baseline. Reportedly, close to half of the unique spike-specific TCRs recognized epitopes lying outside the regions that are mutated in the B.1.351 and B.1.1.7 variants. Most participants were white British and females outnumbered males, and the authors suggested that clonal diversity may have been underestimated. After two AZD1222 doses, both the breadth and the depth of spike-specific TCRs were significantly higher than at day 0 and than in MenACWY recipients.

The CDR3 regions of human TCRbeta chains were analyzed by immunosequencing. Regarding the original processing steps: Repertoire TCRs were checked for matches against a reference library of SARS-CoV-2-specific TCRs that had been generated using the MIRA antigen-specificity platform. Breadth meant the fraction of unique TCRs that were SARS-CoV-2-associated, whereas depth meant the fraction of total T cells that were SARS-CoV-2-associated. Using the MIRA data, each spike-specific TCR was mapped to the spike region that the TCR reacts to and placed in a CD4 or CD8 class. Log10-transformed breadth and depth values were compared by one-way ANOVA with Sidak's multiple comparisons tests. TCRdb provides this immuneACCESS table in a form limited to in-frame rearrangements. Some clones are lacking; in checked studies, under half of them reflect an unresolved V gene, and why the rest are absent is not known. The D gene and trimming were derived from the DNA, and the V and J assignments and clone size from that table. A total of approximately 150,000 clones appear in this sample, about nine tenths of them only once. About 1.8% of the sample rests with the top ten.

Taken with the paper, the label for time point translates to: about 28 days (+/-7) after the second vaccine dose. Because spike-specific TCR depth and breadth did not differ between the two schedules, AZD1222 recipients who got a second dose at roughly 4 weeks were pooled with those who got a second dose at roughly 12 weeks. Vaccinee samples came from UK trials COV001 and COV002, including a single-blind randomized controlled phase 2/3 trial of AZD1222 (ChAdOx1 nCoV-19) in healthy adults. For TCRbeta chain sequencing, PBMC samples from trial participants were taken at day 0 and at day 28 after the second dose. The CDR3 starts with the cysteine, ends with the phenylalanine, and has 16 residues. The only DNA kept is the CDR3, 48 bases in frame from the first base. CDR1 is given as SGHTA and CDR2 as FQGTGA, both from the germline V gene. The junction shows trimming of 5 bases on V and 7 bases on J, and the gene matches do not reach 8 bases of it.

Recombination joined TRBV7-3 with TRBJ2-2; TRBD1 lines up with 12 middle nucleotides. Sequences were derived from peripheral blood, sampled 28 days after the second AZD1222 dose. The sequence was collected from an adult who received the AZD1222 COVID-19 vaccine. The CDR3 has the sequence CASSKPGQGARGELFF. The DNA sequence is TGTGCCAGCAGCAAACCGGGACAGGGGGCGCGCGGGGAGCTGTTTTTT.